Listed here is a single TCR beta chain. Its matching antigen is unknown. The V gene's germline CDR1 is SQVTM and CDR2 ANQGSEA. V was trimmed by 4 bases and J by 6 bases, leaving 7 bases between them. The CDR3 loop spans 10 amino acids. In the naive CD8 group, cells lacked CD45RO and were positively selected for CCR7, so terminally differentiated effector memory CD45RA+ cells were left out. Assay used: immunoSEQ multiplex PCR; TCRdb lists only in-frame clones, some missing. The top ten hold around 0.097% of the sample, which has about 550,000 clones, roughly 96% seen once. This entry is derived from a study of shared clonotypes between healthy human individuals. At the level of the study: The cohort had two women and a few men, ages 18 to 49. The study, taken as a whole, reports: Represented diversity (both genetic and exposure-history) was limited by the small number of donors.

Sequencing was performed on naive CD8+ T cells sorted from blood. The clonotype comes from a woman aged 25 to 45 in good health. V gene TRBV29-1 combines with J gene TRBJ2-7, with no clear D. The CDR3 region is CSVVGVEQYF. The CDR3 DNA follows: TGCAGCGTTGTTGGGGTCGAGCAGTACTTC.